A selection of T cell receptor beta chains follows, all from one sample in a study of T cell changes during pregnancy in multiple sclerosis. The repertoire was sequenced with immunoSEQ multiplex PCR; TCRdb's copy has only in-frame clones and lacks some. Among nearly 110,000 clones listed, 85% to 95% were seen once. The sequencing here drew on peripheral blood, taken in the third trimester of pregnancy. The source of these receptors is a female donor in good health, enrolled as a control in a pregnancy study. CDR3s include the opening cysteine and the closing phenylalanine or tryptophan. Each record gives: D gene, V gene, J gene, CDR3 protein. A D gene is named only where the DNA matches it firmly.

D: .
V: TRBV5-6
J: TRBJ1-1
CDR3: CASSLEPILFRRGSTEAFF

D: .
V: TRBV9
J: TRBJ1-1
CDR3: CASSVFSGGGGNTEAFF

D: TRBD1
V: TRBV4-2
J: TRBJ2-7
CDR3: CASSHPDRLDYEQYF

D: TRBD2
V: TRBV6-1
J: TRBJ2-2
CDR3: CASSVGTSPGIRELFF

D: .
V: TRBV6-5
J: TRBJ1-6
CDR3: CASTASPAGSPLHF

D: .
V: TRBV4-2
J: TRBJ1-5
CDR3: CASSPISTGMGSQPQHF

D: .
V: TRBV5-1
J: TRBJ2-7
CDR3: CASSLGLGDEQYF

D: .
V: TRBV7-9
J: TRBJ2-7
CDR3: CASSLVERSYEQYF

D: TRBD1
V: TRBV29-1
J: TRBJ2-7
CDR3: CSGWTGGSEQYF

D: TRBD2
V: TRBV4-3
J: TRBJ2-3
CDR3: CASSQDPGGIRTRTDTQYF

D: .
V: TRBV7-2
J: TRBJ1-1
CDR3: CASSLASGNTEAFF

D: .
V: TRBV7-9
J: TRBJ2-3
CDR3: CASSFRQGTDTQYF

D: TRBD1
V: TRBV30
J: TRBJ1-3
CDR3: CAWATGGSGNTIYF

D: .
V: TRBV10-3
J: TRBJ1-1
CDR3: CAISEGAVGNTEAFF

D: TRBD1
V: TRBV29-1
J: TRBJ1-2
CDR3: CSAQQTGGNYGYTF

D: .
V: TRBV5-6
J: TRBJ1-1
CDR3: CASSHGHGDTEAFF

D: TRBD2
V: TRBV5-4
J: TRBJ2-3
CDR3: CASSLKVAGGMDTQYF

D: TRBD1
V: TRBV27
J: TRBJ1-3
CDR3: CASSDGTAGNTIYF

D: .
V: TRBV7-9
J: TRBJ2-1
CDR3: CASSLPDRNLYNEQFF

D: .
V: TRBV9
J: TRBJ2-3
CDR3: CASSVAPRGTDTQYF

D: TRBD1
V: TRBV29-1
J: TRBJ2-3
CDR3: CSVEQGADTQYF

D: .
V: TRBV7-2
J: TRBJ1-1
CDR3: CASSLSLDTEAFF

D: TRBD2
V: TRBV6-6
J: TRBJ2-5
CDR3: CASSPATLAGEETQYF

D: .
V: TRBV5-1
J: TRBJ1-2
CDR3: CASSLGGDYGYTF

D: .
V: TRBV7-9
J: TRBJ1-1
CDR3: CASSLIGGYTEAFF

D: TRBD2
V: TRBV4-1
J: TRBJ2-5
CDR3: CASSQEGGTSGGAPQETQYF

D: TRBD2
V: TRBV7-2
J: TRBJ2-2
CDR3: CASSVPGGTGELFF

D: .
V: TRBV4-3
J: TRBJ1-2
CDR3: CASSQGRVDNGRYGYTF

D: .
V: TRBV6-5
J: TRBJ2-2
CDR3: CASSYSWASVPGELFF

D: .
V: TRBV1
J: TRBJ1-3
CDR3: CTSSQPSRDGGSGNTIYF

D: TRBD1
V: TRBV6-1
J: TRBJ2-2
CDR3: CASSTSGGHTGELFF

D: TRBD1
V: TRBV30
J: TRBJ1-6
CDR3: CAWRDTGGLSPLHF

D: .
V: TRBV6-5
J: TRBJ1-6
CDR3: CASSYTLRDSPLHF

D: .
V: TRBV29-1
J: TRBJ1-2
CDR3: CSVPHDLEGEGYGYTF

D: .
V: TRBV9
J: TRBJ2-7
CDR3: CASSPRTEPLPYEQYF

D: TRBD2
V: TRBV29-1
J: TRBJ2-6
CDR3: CSAGGGGGSGANVLTF

D: .
V: TRBV27
J: TRBJ1-1
CDR3: CASSGGGKGNTEAFF

D: TRBD1
V: TRBV5-1
J: TRBJ1-1
CDR3: CASSKRQGNTEAFF

D: .
V: TRBV7-6
J: TRBJ2-7
CDR3: CASSLQGIRAVF

D: TRBD1
V: TRBV4-2
J: TRBJ1-6
CDR3: CASSQDRTGTRPLHF

D: TRBD2
V: TRBV7-2
J: TRBJ2-1
CDR3: CASSLTSGYYNEQFF

D: .
V: TRBV4-2
J: TRBJ1-2
CDR3: CASSRAGSSNYGYTF

D: TRBD1
V: TRBV2
J: TRBJ2-7
CDR3: CASRDLTGIHEQYF

D: TRBD1
V: TRBV7-2
J: TRBJ1-2
CDR3: CASSLFQGVRGYTF

D: .
V: TRBV7-9
J: TRBJ2-7
CDR3: CASSSSGLEQYF

D: TRBD1
V: TRBV28
J: TRBJ1-2
CDR3: CASSQGQGNYGYTF

D: .
V: TRBV7-2
J: TRBJ2-2
CDR3: CASSLVAGWNTGELFF

D: TRBD1
V: TRBV2
J: TRBJ1-4
CDR3: CASSVDRGNEKLFF

D: .
V: TRBV4-2
J: TRBJ1-5
CDR3: CASSQDRGDGNQPQHF

D: .
V: TRBV4-2
J: TRBJ2-6
CDR3: CASSQEYARMSSGANVLTF

D: .
V: TRBV6-5
J: TRBJ2-7
CDR3: CASSYRRASEQYF

D: TRBD1
V: TRBV29-1
J: TRBJ1-1
CDR3: CSARGQADTEAFF

D: TRBD1
V: TRBV6-5
J: TRBJ1-2
CDR3: CASSRTGPNYGYTF

D: TRBD1
V: TRBV30
J: TRBJ1-2
CDR3: CAADRGNRHGYTF